This TCR beta chain was sequenced for a study of T cell responses to AZD1222 COVID-19 vaccine. Study observations and caveats: In a largely white British group with more females than males, clonal diversity was possibly underestimated.

The table came from immunoSEQ multiplex PCR; TCRdb's copy has only in-frame clones and leaves some out. The sample holds some 130,000 clones; 90% are singletons and the top ten take about 7%. Comment on this clone: Its target is not known.

Germline V gene sequence: CDR1 MNHEY, CDR2 SMNVEV (reference sequence). The CDR3 sequence is 16 residues long. V gave up 6 bases and J gave up 1 base, with 17 bases separating them. This receptor was identified in an adult in good health. The chain joins TRBV27 to TRBJ2-3; the D gene is possibly TRBD2 (7 bases). The source was peripheral blood, collected on day 0 of AZD1222 vaccination. Here the CDR3 DNA reads TGTGCCAGCAGCGCGGGGTGGGGGGGCGGCACAGATACGCAGTATTTT. Translation gives CASSAGWGGGTDTQYF.